This TCR beta chain appears in the sequencing data of a study of shared clonotypes between healthy human individuals. About the study: Those who served as donors were a couple of women and a few men between the ages of 18 and 49. For every donor, three CD4 naive, three CD4 memory, two CD8 naive and one CD8 memory plates were used.

Study findings and constraints: Clonotypes that were shared across four donors made up approximately 5.1% of naive CD4 clonotypes.

Remarks on this clone: What it binds is not known.

CD45RA+ naive and CD45RA-negative memory subsets were separated from CD4+ cells. CDR3 length: 15 amino acids. V gave up 4 bases and J gave up 3 bases, with 16 bases separating them. Germline V CDR1 and CDR2: SGDLS, YYNGEE. This table comes from immunoSEQ multiplex PCR, and its TCRdb copy is limited to in-frame clones, with some not included. The sample carries some 2.1 million clones, 85% to 95% recorded once. Material for sequencing was naive CD4+ T cells sorted from blood. Subset denoted: CD45RA+ positively selected. The chain is built from TRBV9 and TRBJ2-5, with D possibly matching TRBD1 (6 bases). The source of this sequence is a man younger than 35 in good health. The CDR3 region is CASSLTGTPKETQYF. The CDR3 DNA sequence: TGTGCCAGCAGCCTCACCGGGACACCTAAAGAGACCCAGTACTTC.